This T cell receptor beta chain was profiled in a study of human T cells and chemical hapten exposure (dated by TCRdb to the early 2020s). Concerning the study at large: For sensitization, 2% DPC in acetone was applied to a roughly 2 cm by roughly 2 cm area of upper inner arm skin. The patient cohort, mostly female, included alopecia areata with under or over 50% scalp involvement, alopecia totalis and alopecia universalis. Patients additionally received weekly therapeutic DPC doses to the scalp throughout the approximately 22-week study period. Blood samples were taken from patients before sensitization (week 0) and at 2, 6 and about 24 weeks after DPC sensitization. Patch testing was done on the upper back using Finn chambers containing 0.01% DPC, and results were scored after 6 days according to International Contact Dermatitis Research Group standards. This study followed changes in the peripheral blood TCR repertoire in vivo during primary and secondary sensitization of alopecia patients to the hapten diphenylcyclopropenone (DPC). Blood for TCR sequencing was provided by twenty-nine alopecia patients at one to four time points (pre-sensitization, 2, 6 and 24 weeks). The libraries were sequenced as a pool, and the TCR yield per sample differed mostly because of small variations in library volumes within the pool.

Receptors were amplified or captured by RACE. The listed sequencing device is NextSeq 500. Library preparation attached unique molecular identifiers to individual cDNA molecules for quantitative, reproducible TCR counting. Both TCR alpha and TCR beta chains were sequenced from each blood RNA sample. On the authors' methods: A median of around 100,000 TCRs per sample was observed, with a range of 23,224 to 690,600. V, J and CDR3 annotation of the TCR reads was carried out using the Decombinator software suite. For PS versus PT1 abundance plots, all samples were subsampled to the same number of TCRs (28,000). Expanded TCRs were defined as absent before sensitization and observed at least eight times at the 2-week time point. The public reads were reanalyzed by TCRdb: fastp trimming at Q25, MiXCR alignment, in-frame beta chains only. Each CDR3 protein appears once, grouped with its most common genes and DNA. The V and J calls were determined by TCRdb, not by the authors. For this sample there are around 190,000 distinct CDR3 sequences; 20% to 25% appear just once. 6.7% of the sample lies in the top ten.

This specimen's time point label, per the study, means: patch test 1, 2 weeks after DPC sensitization. The treatment or condition label of this sample denotes: therapeutic diphenylcyclopropenone sensitization with weekly scalp DPC. At every patch-test visit, the blood draw took place before the patch test was put on. Patients were eligible if aged 18 to 70, diagnosed with alopecia and judged suitable for DPC therapy, and pregnant patients were excluded. Unfractionated whole blood was collected in Tempus Blood RNA tubes, and total RNA was extracted from that blood. On this clonotype itself: It has no known antigen specificity. No base qualities exist here, and no much larger clone lies one base off it.

The CDR3 runs 14 residues from the cysteine to the phenylalanine. The retained sequence is limited to the CDR3, 42 bases, with the frame set at the first base. Deletion took 1 base off V and 6 bases off J, with a span of 12 bases between the germline ends. CDR1 and CDR2 (MNHEY, SMNVEV) derive from the germline V gene (reference sequence). Summary of the overall study and its limitations: Repeated subsampling changed both the strength of the expansion versus patch-test correlation and the threshold at which that correlation became significant. No change with DPC sensitization was found in the number of TCRs above 1 in 1000 frequency, and no evidence of global repertoire structure alterations was found. Alopecia, a presumed autoimmune disease, was present in all patients, so the immune response of the patients might differ from that of healthy individuals. Patch test score was positively correlated with the number of PT1 expanded TCRs, with significance at thresholds 8, 16 and 32 but not at 4. Significantly more large CDR3 similarity clusters were formed by expanded TCRs than by pre-sensitization or healthy control sets, consistent with antigen-driven responses.

Sequencing used whole blood, obtained in connection with sensitization to the hapten diphenylcyclopropenone (DPC). The rearrangement joined TRBV27 to TRBJ1-2; TRBD1 is possibly the D segment (5 matching bases). This TCR came from a woman aged 45-59 years with alopecia areata. Some clones in this sample may be carry-over from other donors' samples. The CDR3 protein: CASSLWGGENGYTF. The nucleotide sequence is TGTGCCAGCAGTTTATGGGGCGGGGAGAATGGCTACACCTTC.